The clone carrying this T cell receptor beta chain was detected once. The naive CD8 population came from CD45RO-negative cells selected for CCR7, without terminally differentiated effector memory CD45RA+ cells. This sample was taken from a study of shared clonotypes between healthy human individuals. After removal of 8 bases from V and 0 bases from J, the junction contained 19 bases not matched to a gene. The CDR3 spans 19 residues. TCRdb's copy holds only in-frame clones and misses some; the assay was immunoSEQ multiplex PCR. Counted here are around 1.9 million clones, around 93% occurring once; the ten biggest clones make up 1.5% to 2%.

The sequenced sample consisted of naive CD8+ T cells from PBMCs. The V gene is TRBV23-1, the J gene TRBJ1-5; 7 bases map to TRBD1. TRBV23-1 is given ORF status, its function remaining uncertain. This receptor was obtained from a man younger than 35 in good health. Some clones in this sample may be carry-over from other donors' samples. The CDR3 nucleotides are TGCGCCAGCCTCTCGCGGACAGGCATAGAACCGTATAGCAATCAGCCCCAGCATTTT. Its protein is CASLSRTGIEPYSNQPQHF.